This entry concerns a single T cell receptor (beta chain). The data were produced by immunoSEQ multiplex PCR, yet TCRdb's version contains in-frame clones alone and is incomplete. The sample records roughly 90,000 clones, less than 85% being singletons. This sample was taken from a study of blood T cell repertoires in COVID-19. Trimming cost V 0 bases and J 2 bases, with 15 bases left between them. The germline CDR1 and CDR2 sequences are SGHRS and YFSETQ. The CDR3 extends over 16 amino acids. The chain employs TRBV5-1 and TRBJ2-7; maybe TRBD1 (5 bases). What was sequenced was peripheral blood. The sequence was collected from an elderly man with acute or convalescent COVID-19. In DNA, the CDR3 is TGCGCCAGCAGCTTGGAGTCTGGGGCAAGACCCTACGAGCAGTACTTC. It codes for CASSLESGARPYEQYF.